The TCR beta chain described here comes from a study of low-dose radiotherapy and immunotherapy resistance in tumors. Study as a whole: Every two weeks, one day ahead of radiation and immunotherapy, cyclophosphamide 200 mg/m2 was given (intravenously). Every day for four cycles from cycle 1 day 1, patients took 300 mg of oral aspirin.

This CDR3 is 16 amino acids long. V lost 4 bases and J lost 0; bases outside the gene matches: 4. Germline V gene sequence: CDR1 SGHRS, CDR2 YFSETQ. This clonotype was recorded many times. Priming of first-strand cDNA relied on TRAV- and TRBV-specific primers (covering alpha and beta chains). Amplification of TCRs used a constant-region primer and V-primer adapter for roughly 22 PCR cycles. Each CDR3 protein is one row after TCRdb ran MiXCR on the reads. The table has 75,000 to 95,000 distinct CDR3 sequences, 9.4% seen once. Time point: before trial treatment. Each donor was administered nivolumab, ipilimumab, aspirin, low-dose cyclophosphamide and low-dose radiotherapy.

This chain links TRBV5-1 with TRBJ2-3; 11 positions agree with TRBD2. This sequence originates from a male donor with prostate cancer. Source: PBMCs, taken before treatment. DNA of the CDR3: TGCGCCAGCAGCACCGTAGCGGGAGGGAGCACAGATACGCAGTATTTT. This translates into CASSTVAGGSTDTQYF.